This TCR beta chain was recovered during a study of early T cells in non-severe SARS-CoV-2 infection. Background on the study: Sequenced material consisted of bulk RNA (from unsorted whole blood), and chains were unpaired.

Individually, cDNA molecules had unique molecular identifiers attached to them. TCRdb re-called the 5' RACE reads through MiXCR, storing one row per CDR3 protein. Here the sample spans some 80,000 distinct CDR3 sequences, about 10% being singletons. General study results and limits: Database matching using VDJdb favored anti-spike CD8 responses, with private and CD4 specificities left missing.

There are 19 residues in the CDR3. The ends lost 5 bases at V and 2 bases at J; junction bases unmatched: 12. Germline V lookup: CDR1 SEHNR, CDR2 FQNEAQ (reference sequence). As concerns this clonotype: Its antigen is still unknown.

Sequenced here: whole blood, sampled at baseline. The chain employs TRBV7-9 and TRBJ2-5; 15 bases are shared with TRBD2. This clonotype originated in an adult who was a healthcare worker with PCR-confirmed SARS-CoV-2 infection or an uninfected control (not recorded which). Here the CDR3 reads CASSRQRGLAGGGQETQYF. CDR3 coding DNA: TGTGCCAGCAGCCGACAACGGGGACTAGCGGGAGGAGGGCAAGAGACCCAGTACTTC.